A selection of T cell receptor beta chains follows, all from one sample in a study of T cell responses to AZD1222 COVID-19 vaccine. Clones were sequenced by immunoSEQ multiplex PCR, and TCRdb holds only the in-frame ones, with some missing. The sample lists around 110,000 clones, 80% to 90% seen once, with about 3.1% in the top ten. This specimen consisted of peripheral blood, obtained on day 0 of AZD1222 vaccination. The receptors derive from an adult in good health. CDR3s include the opening cysteine and the closing phenylalanine or tryptophan. D genes are given only for firm matches. The size entry is marked missing in some rows and otherwise reads once, few, many or a size class.

d_gene	v_gene	j_gene	abundance	CDR3aa	CDR3nt
.	TRBV2	TRBJ2-3	.	CASSVFSDTQYF	TGTGCCAGCAGCGTTTTTTCAGATACGCAGTATTTT
TRBD2	TRBV19	TRBJ2-1	.	CASRISGRTYNEQFF	TGTGCCAGTAGAATTAGCGGGAGAACCTACAATGAGCAGTTCTTC
.	TRBV28	TRBJ2-1	once	CASSFGPYNEQFF	TGTGCCAGCAGTTTTGGGCCCTACAATGAGCAGTTCTTC
TRBD2	TRBV6-1	TRBJ2-3	.	CASSDLAGGSTDTQYF	TGTGCCAGCAGTGATTTAGCGGGGGGCTCCACAGATACGCAGTATTTT
TRBD1	TRBV24-1	TRBJ2-7	.	CATSEAGQGYEQYF	TGTGCCACCAGTGAGGCAGGACAGGGCTACGAGCAGTACTTC
TRBD1	TRBV4-2	TRBJ2-6	.	CASSQEVGTAPSGANVLTF	TGTGCCAGCAGCCAAGAAGTCGGGACAGCACCCTCTGGGGCCAACGTCCTGACTTTC
.	TRBV6-5	TRBJ2-7	.	CASTPRTATAYEQYF	TGTGCCAGCACCCCTCGGACAGCCACGGCCTACGAGCAGTACTTC
TRBD2	TRBV10-3	TRBJ2-3	.	CAISGGGLAEGTQYF	TGTGCCATCAGTGGGGGTGGACTAGCGGAAGGTACGCAGTATTTT
TRBD1	TRBV9	TRBJ2-7	.	CARTGWGVEQYF	TGTGCCAGGACAGGGTGGGGAGTCGAGCAGTACTTC
.	TRBV11-2	TRBJ1-1	many	CASSPGGGRRTEAFF	TGTGCCAGCAGCCCGGGAGGGGGGCGGAGGACTGAAGCTTTCTTT
.	TRBV28	TRBJ1-2	.	CASRVSRGLSYGYTF	TGTGCCAGCAGGGTGAGCAGGGGACTTTCCTATGGCTACACCTTC
.	TRBV11-2	TRBJ2-5	.	CASSLDIVTLETQYF	TGTGCCAGCAGCTTAGATATTGTTACCTTAGAGACCCAGTACTTC
.	TRBV6-2/TRBV6-3	TRBJ2-7	.	CASSYGVGAGDMNEQYF	TGTGCCAGCAGTTATGGCGTTGGGGCAGGGGATATGAACGAGCAGTACTTC
TRBD1	TRBV29-1	TRBJ1-2	.	CSTTGANYGYTF	TGCAGCACGACAGGGGCTAACTATGGCTACACCTTC
.	TRBV2	TRBJ1-1	few	CASSAGVGAFF	TGTGCCAGCAGTGCTGGGGTCGGAGCTTTCTTT
.	TRBV5-1	TRBJ1-4	.	CASSPHGQAREKLFF	TGCGCCAGCAGCCCCCACGGGCAGGCCAGGGAAAAACTGTTTTTT
.	TRBV5-1	TRBJ1-2	few	CASSLDGVRGYTF	TGCGCCAGCAGCTTGGACGGGGTGAGGGGCTACACCTTC
.	TRBV20-1	TRBJ1-6	.	CSASRSSYNSPLHF	TGCAGTGCTAGTAGGAGCTCCTATAATTCACCCCTCCACTTT
.	TRBV2	TRBJ1-2	.	CASRAFGNYGYTF	TGTGCCAGCAGGGCATTTGGTAACTATGGCTACACCTTC
TRBD1	TRBV10-3	TRBJ1-2	.	CAIRRQGVSGGYTF	TGTGCCATCAGACGACAGGGTGTGAGTGGAGGCTACACCTTC
.	TRBV30	TRBJ2-2	once	CAWSVRTGNTGELFF	TGTGCCTGGAGTGTTCGGACGGGGAACACCGGGGAGCTGTTTTTT
.	TRBV4-3	TRBJ1-2	.	CASSLVPPNYGYTF	TGCGCCAGCAGCCTCGTACCCCCTAACTATGGCTACACCTTC
TRBD2	TRBV7-2	TRBJ2-7	few	CASSLSGTSHYYEQYF	TGTGCCAGCAGCCTCAGCGGGACTTCCCACTACTACGAGCAGTACTTC
.	TRBV7-2	TRBJ1-1	.	CASSLPRDNSYDTEAFF	TGTGCCAGCAGCCTCCCCCGGGACAACTCGTATGACACTGAAGCTTTCTTT
.	TRBV6-1	TRBJ1-2	.	CASSGSQLTGSHYGYTF	TGTGCCAGCAGTGGCTCCCAATTAACAGGGTCTCACTATGGCTACACCTTC
TRBD1	TRBV30	TRBJ1-2	.	CAWNRGDRGRAGYGYTF	TGTGCCTGGAACCGGGGGGACAGGGGGCGCGCGGGTTATGGCTACACCTTC
.	TRBV28	TRBJ2-7	.	CASCYKRAEQYF	TGTGCCAGCTGTTACAAAAGGGCCGAGCAGTACTTC
.	TRBV24-1	TRBJ2-6	.	CATSDFGRGAGANVLTF	TGTGCCACCAGTGATTTTGGCAGGGGAGCTGGGGCCAACGTCCTGACTTTC
.	TRBV24-1	TRBJ1-2	.	CATSGGKNYGYTF	TGTGCCACCAGCGGCGGGAAAAACTATGGCTACACCTTC
.	TRBV6-6	TRBJ1-6	.	CASSRRQDSYNSPLHF	TGTGCCAGCAGTCGAAGACAGGACTCCTATAATTCACCCCTCCACTTT
.	TRBV7-3	TRBJ2-1	.	CASSLNGGVYNEQFF	TGTGCCAGCAGCTTAAACGGGGGCGTTTACAATGAGCAGTTCTTC
TRBD1	TRBV12-3/TRBV12-4	TRBJ1-2	.	CASSDRGGYGYTF	TGTGCCAGCAGCGACAGGGGAGGCTATGGCTACACCTTC
TRBD1	TRBV28	TRBJ1-6	once	CASSLPTDPDRGRDNSPLHF	TGTGCCAGCAGTTTACCCACCGATCCTGACAGGGGGAGGGATAATTCACCCCTCCACTTT
.	TRBV10-3	TRBJ2-5	.	CAISENTGGGAHGYF	TGTGCCATCAGTGAGAATACGGGCGGAGGGGCGCATGGGTACTTC
.	TRBV12-3/TRBV12-4	TRBJ1-1	.	CASSLMGSEAFF	TGTGCCAGCAGTTTAATGGGTTCTGAAGCTTTCTTT
.	TRBV3-1/TRBV3-2	TRBJ2-7	.	CASSQGSSSSYEQYF	TGTGCCAGCAGCCAAGGCTCGTCAAGCTCCTACGAGCAGTACTTC
.	TRBV2	TRBJ2-7	.	CASRPTASYEQYF	TGTGCCAGCAGACCGACAGCCTCCTACGAGCAGTACTTC
.	TRBV23-1	TRBJ2-2	few	CASSQSGGVGTGELFF	TGCGCCAGCAGTCAATCAGGCGGGGTAGGAACCGGGGAGCTGTTTTTT
.	TRBV13	TRBJ2-3	.	CASSILTSSTDTQYF	TGTGCCAGCAGCATACTGACATCTAGCACAGATACGCAGTATTTT
.	TRBV28	TRBJ2-2	.	CASSRGDTNTGELFF	TGTGCCAGCAGCAGGGGGGACACTAACACCGGGGAGCTGTTTTTT
.	TRBV4-3	TRBJ1-1	.	CASSREGEGLMNTEAFF	TGCGCCAGCAGCCGGGAAGGGGAGGGGCTAATGAACACTGAAGCTTTCTTT
TRBD2	TRBV9	TRBJ2-1	.	CASSVGLAGVDEQFF	TGTGCCAGCAGCGTAGGACTAGCGGGGGTCGATGAGCAGTTCTTC
.	TRBV11-1	TRBJ2-1	.	CASSKARLGLRNEQFF	TGTGCCAGCAGCAAGGCCAGACTAGGGCTTCGCAATGAGCAGTTCTTC
TRBD1	TRBV5-5	TRBJ2-7	.	CASSTSGGEQYF	TGTGCCAGCAGCACCTCAGGGGGCGAGCAGTACTTC
.	TRBV28	TRBJ1-5	.	CASSLGQGSLGNQPQHF	TGTGCCAGCAGTTTGGGGCAGGGTAGTTTGGGCAATCAGCCCCAGCATTTT
.	TRBV28	TRBJ1-2	.	CASSFPKGANYGYTF	TGTGCCAGCAGTTTCCCTAAAGGAGCTAACTATGGCTACACCTTC
.	TRBV27	TRBJ2-7	.	CASPLGGYEQYF	TGTGCCAGCCCTTTAGGGGGCTACGAGCAGTACTTC
TRBD1	TRBV4-3	TRBJ1-4	.	CASSQETGTGGEKLFF	TGCGCCAGCAGCCAAGAGACGGGGACAGGAGGGGAAAAACTGTTTTTT
TRBD1	TRBV19	TRBJ2-2	.	CATSRDRVNTGELFF	TGTGCCACCTCGAGAGACAGGGTAAACACCGGGGAGCTGTTTTTT
TRBD1	TRBV19	TRBJ2-3	.	CASSSRQGLGADTQYF	TGTGCCAGTAGTAGCCGACAGGGGCTGGGTGCAGATACGCAGTATTTT
TRBD2	TRBV7-6	TRBJ2-5	.	CASSLGPPGTTQETQYF	TGTGCCAGCAGCTTAGGCCCACCCGGGACTACACAAGAGACCCAGTACTTC
TRBD1	TRBV9	TRBJ1-2	.	CASTDRDGYTF	TGTGCCAGCACCGACAGGGATGGCTACACCTTC